The 18 T cell receptor beta chains below all came from one sample that was sequenced in a study of ipilimumab plus nivolumab after autologous stem cell transplantation. The method was immunoSEQ multiplex PCR; TCRdb's version includes in-frame clones alone and lacks a portion of them. The data hold about 47,000 clones, with nearly 90% observed a single time. Here the sequenced sample was PBMCs, taken in a trial of ipilimumab plus nivolumab as post-transplant consolidation. All receptors come from a male donor with multiple myeloma.

The V and J genes are TRBV7-9 and TRBJ1-2; D ambiguous. The CDR3 runs to 16 residues. The ends were cut back, 5 bases at V and 0 bases at J, with 16 bases in the middle. Germline CDR1 reads SEHNR; CDR2 reads FQNEAQ (reference sequence). CDR3 coding DNA: TGTGCCAGCAGCGGACCCCGGGTCGCGACTAACTATGGCTACACCTTC. It codes for CASSGPRVATNYGYTF.

The CDR3 sequence is CASSTGRDRSLAKNIQYF. CDR3 bases: TGTGCCAGCAGTACCGGGCGCGACAGGTCGCTAGCCAAAAACATTCAGTACTTC. The chain carries TRBV2 and TRBJ2-4; maybe TRBD1 (6 bases). This CDR3 comprises 18 residues. Trimming took off 5 bases at V and 0 bases at J, with 20 bases between the two ends. Per germline, CDR1 SNHLY and CDR2 FYNNEI.

This clone appeared a few times. This rearrangement joins TRBV5-1 to TRBJ1-2; 9 nucleotides match TRBD1. This CDR3 has 15 residues. V lost 4 bases and J lost 5; bases outside the gene matches: 9. Per the germline V gene, CDR1 is SGHRS and CDR2 is YFSETQ. CDR3 residues: CASSPGGTGLYGYTF. The CDR3 coding sequence is TGCGCCAGCAGCCCGGGTGGGACAGGGTTATATGGCTACACCTTC. Using reference TRBV5-1 and TRBJ1-2 for the parts outside the CDR3, the full variable domain is KAGVTQTPRYLIKTRGQQVTLSCSPISGHRSVSWYQQTPGQGLQFLFEYFSETQRNKGNFPGRFSGRQFSNSRSEMNVSTLELGDSALYLCASSPGGTGLYGYTFGSGTRLTVV.

This clone was detected a few times. V usage is TRBV7-2 and J usage is TRBJ1-2, with 9 bases aligning to TRBD1. The V segment lost 5 bases and the J segment 5 bases; nucleotides outside the gene matches: 9. The CDR3 is 15 residues long. Germline lookup yields CDR1 SGHTA and CDR2 FQGNSA. The CDR3 protein is CASSRGQGGGYGYTF. The CDR3 DNA is TGTGCCAGCAGCCGGGGACAGGGTGGAGGATATGGCTACACCTTC.

The chain couples TRBV7-2 to TRBJ1-2, with 10 bases aligning to TRBD1. From germline, CDR1 is SGHTA and CDR2 FQGNSA. V lost 5 bases, J lost 3 bases, and 9 bases stayed unmatched. The CDR3 contains 16 residues. The CDR3 region is CASSPQTGGLYYGYTF. DNA for the CDR3: TGTGCCAGCAGCCCCCAGACAGGGGGCCTATACTATGGCTACACCTTC.

The count of this clone is one. The V call is TRBV4-2, the J call TRBJ1-4; D is undetermined. This CDR3 comprises 15 residues. The V end was cut by 4 bases, the J end by 3 bases, with 12 bases between. Germline V gene data show CDR1 as LGHNA and CDR2 as YNFKEQ. In DNA form, the CDR3 reads TGTGCCAGCAGCCGGACGCCCGCGGCTAATGAAAAACTGTTTTTT. It codes for CASSRTPAANEKLFF.

This clone was picked up one time. The chain links TRBV9 to TRBJ2-1; TRBD1 is a possible D gene (5 bases). This CDR3 spans 14 amino acids. CDR1 is SGDLS and CDR2 is YYNGEE in the germline V gene. V dropped 2 bases and J dropped 3 bases, with 9 bases sitting between them. CDR3 protein: CASSVDQGYNEQFF. CDR3 nucleotide sequence: TGTGCCAGCAGCGTGGATCAGGGCTACAATGAGCAGTTCTTC.

CDR3 in amino acids: CASTRGQGEQFF. Here the CDR3 DNA reads TGTGCCAGCACTAGGGGACAGGGGGAGCAGTTCTTC. V and J are TRBV6-5 and TRBJ2-1; TRBD1 matches at 10 bases. The V and J ends lost 7 bases and 10 bases, in that order; junction bases with no gene match: 4. The germline V gene encodes CDR1 MNHEY and CDR2 SVGAGI. The CDR3 spans 12 residues.

V and J are TRBV19 and TRBJ1-5; D remains ambiguous. CDR1 and CDR2 from the germline V gene are LNHDA and SQIVND (reference sequence). The V and J ends lost 4 bases and 0 bases respectively, with 13 bases between them. This CDR3 spans 16 amino acids. CDR3 nucleotide sequence: TGTGCCAGTAGTAGTTTTAACGGTTATAGCAATCAGCCCCAGCATTTT. Protein product: CASSSFNGYSNQPQHF.

This chain links TRBV2 with TRBJ1-3; D may be TRBD1 (5 bases). Trimming removed 2 bases from V and 0 bases from J, with 8 bases in between. Germline CDR1 reads SNHLY; CDR2 reads FYNNEI. This CDR3 has 15 residues. The chain's CDR3 is CASSEQGFSGNTIYF. The CDR3 DNA is TGTGCCAGCAGTGAACAGGGCTTCTCTGGAAACACCATATATTTT.

The rearrangement joins TRBV4-1 to TRBJ2-7, with 8 bases lining up with TRBD1. The CDR3 is made up of 17 amino acids. CDR1 is MGHRA and CDR2 is YSYEKL in the germline V gene. V gave up 2 bases and J gave up 6 bases; unmatched junction bases: 15. This CDR3 reads CASSQPPGGAGMFEQYF. The DNA of the CDR3 is TGCGCCAGCAGCCAACCCCCAGGGGGCGCGGGGATGTTCGAGCAGTACTTC.

The V call is TRBV7-2, the J call TRBJ2-7, with D unclear. This CDR3 contains 12 residues. The ends were cut back, 3 bases at V and 2 bases at J, with 5 bases in the middle. Germline CDR1 and CDR2: SGHTA and FQGNSA. The CDR3 region is CASSFRTYEQYF. CDR3 nucleotide sequence: TGTGCCAGCAGCTTCAGGACCTACGAGCAGTACTTC. The whole variable domain, filled in from reference TRBV7-2 and TRBJ2-7, reads GAGVSQSPSNKVTEKGKDVELRCDPISGHTALYWYRQSLGQGLEFLIYFQGNSAPDKSGLPSDRFSAERTGGSVSTLTIQRTQQEDSAVYLCASSFRTYEQYFGPGTRLTVT.

The genes are TRBV5-6 and TRBJ1-2; D might be TRBD1 (5 bases). V lost 4 bases and J lost 2, with 18 bases in between. Germline CDR1 and CDR2: SGHDT and YYEEEE. The CDR3 is 16 residues long. The CDR3 region has the DNA TGTGCCAGCAGCATTGGTAGCAGGGAAGCGAACTATGGCTACACCTTC. Its protein product is CASSIGSREANYGYTF.

This clone was seen more than once but under ten times. The rearrangement joins TRBV19 to TRBJ1-2; D is possibly TRBD1 (6 bases). CDR1 LNHDA and CDR2 SQIVND come from the germline V gene (reference sequence). This CDR3 region has 13 residues. Between the trimmed V and J ends, which lost 5 bases and 5 bases, there was a span of 12 bases. Here the CDR3 reads CASSDTGLYGYTF. CDR3 nucleotide sequence: TGTGCCAGTAGTGACACAGGGCTGTATGGCTACACCTTC.

The chain recombines TRBV7-2 with TRBJ2-7; 9 nucleotides agree with TRBD2. CDR1 is SGHTA, CDR2 FQGNSA, per germline. V lost 5 bases, J lost 4 bases, and 12 bases stayed unmatched. CDR3 length: 16 amino acids. The CDR3 loop is CASSPGVAGELYEQYF. As DNA, the CDR3 is TGTGCCAGCAGCCCCGGGGTAGCGGGAGAGCTATACGAGCAGTACTTC. Using reference TRBV7-2 and TRBJ2-7 for the parts outside the CDR3, the full variable domain is GAGVSQSPSNKVTEKGKDVELRCDPISGHTALYWYRQSLGQGLEFLIYFQGNSAPDKSGLPSDRFSAERTGGSVSTLTIQRTQQEDSAVYLCASSPGVAGELYEQYFGPGTRLTVT.

Remarks on this clone: The sample carries other DNA sequences with the same CDR3. The CDR3 reads CASSLDTEAFF. The CDR3 nucleotides are TGTGCCAGCAGCTTAGACACTGAAGCTTTCTTT. This sequence joins TRBV7-9 and TRBJ1-1, with D unresolved. V lost 1 base and J 3 bases, leaving 0 bases between the germline ends. Germline assignment: CDR1 SEHNR and CDR2 FQNEAQ (reference sequence). The CDR3 is 11 residues long.

The J gene is TRBJ2-7, the V gene TRBV19; D gene unclear. V lost 1 base and J lost 3, with 10 bases in between. This CDR3 contains 14 residues. CDR1 LNHDA and CDR2 SQIVND come from the germline V gene (reference sequence). CDR3 region: CASSIAGLGYEQYF. The CDR3 nucleotides are TGTGCCAGTAGTATAGCTGGGCTAGGCTACGAGCAGTACTTC.

The CDR3 reads CASSPTRIQDPDGYTF. The CDR3 region has the DNA TGTGCCAGTAGTCCCACCCGCATACAAGATCCGGATGGCTACACCTTC. The chain is built from TRBV19 and TRBJ1-2; the D is unclear. The CDR3 consists of 16 residues. CDR1 is LNHDA, CDR2 SQIVND, per germline (reference sequence). The V and J ends lost 5 bases and 6 bases respectively, with 22 bases between them. Complete variable domain (other parts from reference TRBV19 and TRBJ1-2): DGGITQSPKYLFRKEGQNVTLSCEQNLNHDAMYWYRQDPGQGLRLIYYSQIVNDFQKGDIAEGYSVSREKKESFPLTVTSAQKNPTAFYLCASSPTRIQDPDGYTFGSGTRLTVV.